The clone carrying this TCR beta chain was counted once. This record comes from a study of T cell changes during pregnancy in multiple sclerosis. V lost 1 base and J lost 3; bases outside the gene matches: 9. CDR1 and CDR2 (germline): LGHNA, YSLEER. The CDR3 sequence is 17 residues long. Clones were sequenced by immunoSEQ multiplex PCR, and TCRdb holds only the in-frame ones, with some missing. This table holds roughly 27,000 clones, over 75% found once. Sequencing used CD8+ T cells from peripheral blood mononuclear cells, obtained after pregnancy. This receptor was identified in a female donor with multiple sclerosis, enrolled in a pregnancy study. The chain recombines TRBV4-3 with TRBJ1-1; TRBD1 matches at 9 bases. Here the CDR3 reads CASSQGNRGLKDTEAFF. The CDR3 region has the DNA TGCGCCAGCAGCCAAGGTAACAGGGGGCTGAAGGACACTGAAGCTTTCTTT.